The 6 T cell receptor beta chains reported below all come from one sample, sequenced in a study of shared clonotypes between healthy human individuals. Profiling relied on immunoSEQ multiplex PCR, and the TCRdb table lists in-frame clones only, not all of them. Of about 490,000 clones in the sample, roughly four fifths were seen once. Input material: PBMCs. The receptors originated from a woman in her thirties or forties in good health. Some clones in this sample may be carry-over from other donors' samples.

This clone showed up just a few times. The V call is TRBV28, the J call TRBJ1-3; no clear D gene. Trimming stripped 6 bases from V and 0 bases from J, with 6 bases between. Per the germline V gene, CDR1 is MDHEN and CDR2 is SYDVKM. The CDR3 has 13 residues. CDR3 DNA: TGTGCCAGCAGAGAACCCTCTGGAAACACCATATATTTT. It yields the protein CASREPSGNTIYF. The variable domain in full, with the rest retrieved from reference TRBV28 and TRBJ1-3, is DVKVTQSSRYLVKRTGEKVFLECVQDMDHENMFWYRQDPGLGLRLIYFSYDVKMKEKGDIPEGYSVSREKKERFSLILESASTNQTSMYLCASREPSGNTIYFGEGSWLTVV.

The V call is TRBV28, the J call TRBJ2-7, with D perhaps given as TRBD1 or TRBD2 (5 bases each). CDR1 is MDHEN and CDR2 is SYDVKM in the germline V gene. The ends were cut back, 3 bases at V and 0 bases at J, with 24 bases in the middle. The CDR3 has 19 amino acids. This CDR3 is CASSFRLSFRDGPSYEQYF. CDR3 bases: TGTGCCAGCAGTTTCAGGTTGTCCTTCCGGGACGGACCCTCCTACGAGCAGTACTTC.

This clone was observed a few times. A far larger clone lies a single base away; this is likely a read error. The rearrangement links TRBV11-2 to TRBJ2-1; 8 positions agree with TRBD2. CDR1 is SGHAT and CDR2 is FQNNGV in the germline V gene. The CDR3 extends over 14 amino acids. J lost 12 bases, V lost 3 bases, and 10 bases had no gene match. The CDR3 DNA reads as TGTGCCAGCAGCTTTAGCGGGACCCTCGGTGGGCAGTTCTTC. The encoded protein is CASSFSGTLGGQFF.

This clone was observed a handful of times. J is TRBJ2-2 and V is TRBV19; D possibly matches TRBD1 or TRBD2 (5 bases each). Deletions cut 7 bases from V and 4 bases from J, with 16 bases between. Germline assignment: CDR1 LNHDA and CDR2 SQIVND (reference sequence). The CDR3 spans 15 residues. The chain's CDR3 is CASNLGDRFTGELFF. Here the CDR3 DNA reads TGTGCCAGTAATTTGGGGGATCGGTTCACCGGGGAGCTGTTTTTT. The full variable domain, its missing parts supplied by reference TRBV19 and TRBJ2-2, is DGGITQSPKYLFRKEGQNVTLSCEQNLNHDAMYWYRQDPGQGLRLIYYSQIVNDFQKGDIAEGYSVSREKKESFPLTVTSAQKNPTAFYLCASNLGDRFTGELFFGEGSRLTVL.

The V gene is TRBV6-5, the J gene TRBJ1-1, with unresolved D. The CDR3 spans 12 residues. Germline CDR1 and CDR2: MNHEY and SVGAGI. Trimming removed 8 bases at V and 8 bases at J, with 15 bases between. The CDR3 region is CASRRSRHEAFF. The CDR3 DNA follows: TGTGCCAGCCGACGCTCTAGACACGAAGCTTTCTTT.

This clone was seen a few times. This chain connects TRBV11-1 to TRBJ2-5; TRBD1 matches at 11 bases. The DNA end favors TRBJ2-7, so the J call may be wrong. Germline V CDR1 and CDR2: SGHAT, FQDESV (reference sequence). The CDR3 has 14 residues. The CDR3 region has the DNA TGTGCCAGCAGCTCCGGGACAGGGGGATACGAGCAGTACTTC. This sequence encodes CASSSGTGGYEQYF.